A single sample gave rise to the 10 T cell receptor beta chains below, sequenced in a study of post-analysis software for immune sequencing data. Findings and limits, study-wide: The five TRBV segments detected at higher frequency in patients than in controls included TRBV5-6, TRBV5-1 and TRBV20-1.

Their target antigens are unknown. Included in the TCR beta cDNA libraries were unique molecular identifiers. TCRdb fed the PCR reads into MiXCR, producing one record per CDR3 protein. This table holds 400,000 to 500,000 distinct CDR3 sequences, 30% to 45% found once. The sample was blood. All receptors derive from a girl aged 2 to 9 with multiple sclerosis.

This clonotype occurred a few times. This chain uses TRBV9 with TRBJ1-1, with 9 positions matching TRBD1. The CDR3 consists of 16 residues. The germline CDR1 and CDR2 sequences are SGDLS and YYNGEE. The V and J ends lost 0 bases and 5 bases, in that order; junction bases with no gene match: 8. CDR3 amino acids: CASSVGHRGRETEAFF. DNA for the CDR3: TGTGCCAGCAGCGTAGGTCACAGGGGGCGGGAAACTGAAGCTTTCTTT.

This clonotype has a handful of counts. V and J are TRBV6-1 and TRBJ2-1; 9 positions agree with TRBD2. Looked up from germline, CDR1 is MNHNS and CDR2 is SASEGT. The V and J ends lost 7 bases and 1 base, in that order; junction bases with no gene match: 23. The CDR3 runs 21 residues. CDR3 sequence reads: CASKGSGGISRRNLSYNEQFF. For the CDR3, the DNA is TGTGCCAGCAAAGGAAGCGGGGGGATATCTCGCCGAAACCTGTCCTACAATGAGCAGTTCTTC.

The chain employs TRBV7-9 and TRBJ2-5, with D possibly being TRBD2 (6 bases). The CDR3 length is 16 residues. Looked up from germline, CDR1 is SEHNR and CDR2 is FQNEAQ (reference sequence). V dropped 5 bases and J dropped 3 bases, with 19 bases sitting between them. CDR3 sequence reads: CASSPRFRGGKETQYF. The CDR3, as DNA: TGTGCCAGCAGCCCAAGGTTTCGCGGCGGGAAAGAGACCCAGTACTTC.

This clonotype has a handful of counts. In nucleotides, the CDR3 is TGCAGTGCTAGAGATAGTGACAGCTACTATGGCTACACCTTC. This encodes CSARDSDSYYGYTF. The chain joins TRBV20-1 to TRBJ1-2; D is possibly TRBD1 (5 bases). The CDR3 is made up of 14 amino acids. Germline-derived CDR1 and CDR2 are DFQATT and SNEGSKA (reference sequence). The V gene lost 0 bases and the J gene lost 3 bases, with 11 bases spanning the gap.

This clonotype has a handful of counts. The chain links TRBV3-1 to TRBJ1-4; D remains unclear. Trimming pared 5 bases from V and 5 bases from J, leaving 12 bases between. CDR3 length: 14 residues. Germline values: CDR1 LGHDT, CDR2 YNNKEL (reference sequence). This chain's CDR3 is CASSIDGGNEKLFF. CDR3 DNA: TGTGCCAGCAGCATCGACGGAGGCAATGAAAAACTGTTTTTT.

This clonotype was seen a single time. J is TRBJ2-5 and V is TRBV3-1, with no clear D. The CDR3 length is 15 residues. Between the trimmed V and J ends, which lost 0 bases and 11 bases, there was a span of 19 bases. CDR1 and CDR2 (germline): LGHDT, YNNKEL (reference sequence). The CDR3 spells CASSQESAALRAQYF. The CDR3 DNA sequence: TGTGCCAGCAGCCAAGAAAGTGCGGCCCTACGAGCGCAGTACTTC.

The rearrangement joins TRBV7-3 to TRBJ2-1, with D possibly called TRBD1 or TRBD2 (5 bases each). CDR1 and CDR2 from the germline V gene are SGHTA and FQGTGA. The CDR3 has 13 amino acids. V was cut by 2 bases and J by 7 bases, with 9 bases left in between. The CDR3 protein is CASSLSWGNEQFF. In nucleotides, the CDR3 is TGTGCCAGCAGCTTATCTTGGGGGAATGAGCAGTTCTTC.

This clonotype was observed a handful of times. The V gene is TRBV6-5, the J gene TRBJ2-7; D is perhaps TRBD1 or TRBD2 (5 bases each). V was cut by 2 bases and J by 2 bases, with 25 bases left in between. Germline V gene lookup returns CDR1 MNHEY and CDR2 SVGAGI. CDR3 length: 19 amino acids. Here the CDR3 DNA reads TGTGCCAGCAGTTACATGTTCAACCGGGACCCCCTTCGCCCCTACGAGCAGTACTTC. This sequence encodes CASSYMFNRDPLRPYEQYF.

This clonotype was counted between two and nine times. The chain has TRBV15 and TRBJ2-1; D perhaps matches TRBD2 (5 bases). Germline lookup yields CDR1 LNHNV and CDR2 YYDKDF (reference sequence). The CDR3 loop spans 17 amino acids. V lost 0 bases, J lost 3 bases, and 15 bases lay in between. CDR3 in DNA: TGTGCCACCAGCAGAGATAGACGGGAAGGCATCTACAATGAGCAGTTCTTC. Protein sequence: CATSRDRREGIYNEQFF.

This chain joins TRBV6-1 and TRBJ2-7, with TRBD1 identical over 10 bases. There are 15 residues in the CDR3. Germline V CDR1 and CDR2: MNHNS, SASEGT. The ends lost 6 bases at V and 6 bases at J; junction bases unmatched: 11. The DNA of the CDR3 is TGTGCCAGCAGCGTGCGCGGGACAGGGGTGTTCGAGCAGTACTTC. The encoded protein is CASSVRGTGVFEQYF.